These 26 T cell receptor beta chains were all obtained from the same sample, sequenced in a study of blood T cells in healthy people across ages (dated by TCRdb to 2015 to 2017). Library preparation used 5' RACE. Sequencer: Illumina HiSeq 2500. The second PCR ran for about 7 to 11 cycles and used a J-beta primer mix along with a sample-barcoded 5' primer. TCRdb ran its own pipeline on the public reads, namely fastp trimming at Q25 and MiXCR clone calling, and kept in-frame beta chains. Entries are consolidated by CDR3 protein sequence, retaining the most common genes and DNA. The sample table shows 700,000 to 850,000 distinct CDR3 sequences, and around 36% are seen once. 10% to 15% of the sample belongs to the ten largest clones. The sequencing input was blood. The receptors originated from a man younger than 30 in good health.

This clonotype was found many times. The V gene is TRBV7-9, the J gene TRBJ2-7; D possibly corresponds to TRBD2 (5 bases). This CDR3 spans 13 amino acids. Germline CDR1 and CDR2: SEHNR and FQNEAQ (reference sequence). Trimming left V 0 bases short and J 2 bases short, with 5 bases between. The CDR3 spells CASSLAGAYEQYF. The CDR3 DNA reads as TGTGCCAGCAGCTTAGCGGGAGCCTACGAGCAGTACTTC.

The table lists this clonotype with a count of one. The DNA of the CDR3 is TGTGCCAGCAGTTACGGGTGGGGCGAGCAGTACTTC. Translation: CASSYGWGEQYF. J is TRBJ2-5 and V is TRBV6-6; D is unclear. The DNA end is more similar to TRBJ2-7, so the J call may be wrong. The CDR3 has 12 residues. CDR1 is MNHNY and CDR2 is SVGAGI in the germline V gene (reference sequence).

In this sample, this clonotype turned up many times. The rearrangement joins TRBV7-8 to TRBJ2-7; the match to TRBD1 covers 7 bases. This CDR3 has 13 amino acids. V dropped 5 bases and J dropped 7; count of bases not matched to a gene: 8. In germline, CDR1 is SGHVS, CDR2 FQNEAQ. In DNA, the CDR3 is TGTGCCAGCAGCCGGGACAGCCCTCTGGAGCAGTACTTC. It yields the protein CASSRDSPLEQYF.

This clonotype showed up just a few times. The J gene is TRBJ1-1, the V gene TRBV20-1; a weak D match, TRBD1 (6 bases). The CDR3 consists of 14 residues. Trimming stripped 3 bases from V and 1 base from J, with 12 bases between. CDR1 is DFQATT and CDR2 is SNEGSKA in the germline V gene (reference sequence). DNA of the CDR3: TGCAGTGCTAGTACAGGGCTTGGGAACACTGAAGCTTTCTTT. Amino acid sequence: CSASTGLGNTEAFF.

The chain employs TRBV12-3 or TRBV12-4 and TRBJ1-2; D uncertain. V was trimmed by 8 bases and J by 8 bases, leaving 15 bases between them. This CDR3 contains 12 residues. The CDR3 loop reads CASAVFSGGYTF. The DNA for the CDR3 is TGTGCCAGCGCGGTCTTTTCGGGCGGCTACACCTTC.

This clonotype was seen a few times. The chain is built from TRBV7-2 and TRBJ2-3; the D gene could be TRBD1 or TRBD2 (6 bases each). This CDR3 comprises 15 residues. CDR1 SGHTA and CDR2 FQGNSA come from the germline V gene. Trimming pared 7 bases from V and 1 base from J, leaving 15 bases between. The CDR3 loop reads CASIPGAGRTDTQYF. DNA for the CDR3: TGTGCCAGCATACCGGGGGCGGGTCGCACAGATACGCAGTATTTT.

The rearrangement links TRBV20-1 to TRBJ1-1; D gene unclear. The CDR3 runs 12 residues. CDR1 is DFQATT and CDR2 is SNEGSKA in the germline V gene (reference sequence). Trimming left V 3 bases short and J 3 bases short, with 8 bases between. CDR3 nucleotide sequence: TGCAGTGCTAGCCCCATGTACACTGAAGCTTTCTTT. Its translation is CSASPMYTEAFF.

The chain is built from TRBV20-1 and TRBJ2-2; perhaps TRBD2 as D (5 bases). V lost 1 base, J lost 7 bases, and 13 bases lay in between. The CDR3 has 14 amino acids. Germline V gene lookup returns CDR1 DFQATT and CDR2 SNEGSKA (reference sequence). Written as DNA, the CDR3 is TGCAGTGCTAGAGTAATTGGAGGTTACGGGGAGCTGTTTTTT. Protein sequence: CSARVIGGYGELFF.

The rearrangement links TRBV3-1 to TRBJ1-6; 8 bases line up with TRBD1. The CDR3 spans 16 residues. The germline V gene has CDR1 LGHDT and CDR2 YNNKEL (reference sequence). J gave up 3 bases and V 1 base, and 2 bases lay outside the gene matches. The DNA for the CDR3 is TGTGCCAGCAGCCAAGTGGGACAGGTCTATAATTCACCCCTCCACTTT. Translated: CASSQVGQVYNSPLHF.

This clonotype has just a few counts. CDR3 sequence: CASTRTGGEETQYF. The CDR3 coding sequence is TGTGCCAGCACCAGGACAGGTGGAGAAGAGACCCAGTACTTC. V usage is TRBV12-3 or TRBV12-4 and J usage is TRBJ2-5; 7 positions agree with TRBD1. The J segment lost 3 bases and the V segment lost 7 bases, leaving 8 bases of the junction unmatched. The CDR3 has 14 residues.

The rearrangement links TRBV12-3 or TRBV12-4 to TRBJ1-4, with D perhaps matching TRBD1 (6 bases). The CDR3 runs 17 residues. Trimming shortened V by 7 bases and J by 4 bases, and 22 bases separated the two germline ends. The CDR3 protein is CASIYGTPGLINEKLFF. The CDR3 DNA is TGTGCCAGCATATACGGGACACCGGGACTAATTAATGAAAAACTGTTTTTT.

The V and J genes are TRBV12-3 or TRBV12-4 and TRBJ2-2, with 12 bases fitting TRBD2. Trimming removed 6 bases from V and 7 bases from J; junction bases left unmatched: 9. The CDR3 has 16 amino acids. CDR3 sequence (DNA): TGTGCCAGCAGGTCTAGCGGGGGGGCCTCGGACGGGGAGCTGTTTTTT. Its protein is CASRSSGGASDGELFF.

This clonotype was observed a few times. The genes are TRBV18 and TRBJ1-1, with D possibly matching TRBD1 (6 bases). Between the trimmed V and J ends, which lost 4 bases and 0 bases, there was a span of 9 bases. The CDR3 consists of 14 residues. CDR1 is KGHSH, CDR2 LQKENI, per germline. The CDR3 nucleotides are TGTGCCAGCTCACGGTCAGGGGTGAACACTGAAGCTTTCTTT. Amino acids: CASSRSGVNTEAFF.

This clonotype has ten or more counts. V and J are TRBV2 and TRBJ1-2; 7 nucleotides agree with TRBD1. The germline V gene encodes CDR1 SNHLY and CDR2 FYNNEI. The V and J ends lost 6 bases and 4 bases, in that order; junction bases with no gene match: 8. This CDR3 is 14 amino acids long. Here the CDR3 reads CASRGRGQLYGYTF. As DNA, the CDR3 is TGTGCCAGCAGGGGAAGGGGACAGCTCTATGGCTACACCTTC.

The V gene is TRBV4-3, the J gene TRBJ2-1, with D possibly being TRBD2 (6 bases). The DNA end favors TRBJ2-7, so the J call may be wrong. Germline V gives CDR1 LGHNA, CDR2 YSLEER. The CDR3 extends over 13 amino acids. Here the CDR3 reads CVRVGGAHNEQYF. Written as DNA, the CDR3 is TGCGTGCGGGTGGGGGGTGCCCACAATGAGCAGTACTTC.

Only a few counts were recorded for this clonotype. CDR3 DNA: TGCGCCAGCAGCCAAGATGGGCCTAGCGGTAGCTCTGGGGCCAACGTCCTGACTTTC. Translating it yields CASSQDGPSGSSGANVLTF. J is TRBJ2-6 and V is TRBV4-3, with 7 bases lining up with TRBD2. The ends lost 0 bases at V and 0 bases at J; junction bases unmatched: 8. The CDR3 totals 19 residues. In germline, CDR1 is LGHNA, CDR2 YSLEER.

The V gene is TRBV20-1, the J gene TRBJ2-3, with 9 bases fitting TRBD1. The CDR3 consists of 17 residues. Germline assignment: CDR1 DFQATT and CDR2 SNEGSKA (reference sequence). J lost 5 bases, V lost 6 bases, and 18 bases had no gene match. As DNA, the CDR3 is TGCAGTGCGAAAGTGGTGGGACAGGGCGCGGGTGGAGATACGCAGTATTTT. Amino acid sequence: CSAKVVGQGAGGDTQYF.

The chain links TRBV18 to TRBJ1-1; TRBD1 matches at 12 bases. Germline loops: CDR1 KGHSH, CDR2 LQKENI. V dropped 2 bases and J dropped 2; count of bases not matched to a gene: 6. The CDR3 contains 17 residues. The CDR3 reads CASSPKGQGAGNTEAFF. The CDR3 DNA follows: TGTGCCAGCTCACCAAAGGGACAGGGGGCGGGAAACACTGAAGCTTTCTTT.

This chain links TRBV6-5 with TRBJ2-1; D is ambiguous. The V and J ends lost 0 bases and 13 bases respectively, with 22 bases between them. Germline V gene sequence: CDR1 MNHEY, CDR2 SVGAGI. This CDR3 has 16 residues. The CDR3, as DNA: TGTGCCAGCAGTTACTCGAGTCACGGTAGTGTGGAGACCCAGTTCTTC. Translated, it gives CASSYSSHGSVETQFF.

In this sample, this clonotype turned up a few times. The rearrangement links TRBV7-2 to TRBJ2-1; 11 bases agree with TRBD2. This CDR3 is built from 16 residues. V shed 5 bases and J 7 bases; nucleotides not matched to a gene: 10. Germline V gives CDR1 SGHTA, CDR2 FQGNSA. CDR3 nucleotides: TGTGCCAGCAGCCCGGTAGCGGGGGGGATAAGGAATGAGCAGTTCTTC. The encoded protein is CASSPVAGGIRNEQFF.

This clonotype was found a few times. The rearrangement links TRBV9 to TRBJ2-6; D is ambiguous. Germline CDR1 reads SGDLS; CDR2 reads YYNGEE. This CDR3 is built from 15 residues. V was cut by 4 bases and J by 1 base, with 9 bases left in between. CDR3 coding DNA: TGTGCCAGCAGCTCCCTTCTTTCTGGGGCCAACGTCCTGACTTTC. It is translated as CASSSLLSGANVLTF. Complete variable domain (other parts from reference TRBV9 and TRBJ2-6): DSGVTQTPKHLITATGQRVTLRCSPRSGDLSVYWYQQSLDQGLQFLIQYYNGEERAKGNILERFSAQQFPDLHSELNLSSLELGDSALYFCASSSLLSGANVLTFGAGSRLTVL.

About this clonotype: A single base separates this from a much larger clone, so it may be a read error. The rearrangement joins TRBV21-1 to TRBJ2-7; TRBD2 was called by the table and not checked on the DNA. TRBV21-1 is flagged as a pseudogene. The CDR3 length is 15 residues. The CDR3 spells CASTPRRGTPYEQYF. The CDR3 bases are TGTGCCAGCACCCCCCGGAGGGGGACGCCCTACGAGCAGTACTTC.

CDR3 nucleotide sequence: TGTGCCAGCAGTTCCCTAGCCTACAATGAGCAGTTCTTC. Translation: CASSSLAYNEQFF. J is TRBJ2-1 and V is TRBV27; D is unclear. V lost 4 bases and J lost 2, with 6 bases in between. CDR1 and CDR2 (germline): MNHEY, SMNVEV (reference sequence). The CDR3 length is 13 residues.

A few counts support this clonotype. The chain links TRBV4-2 to TRBJ1-4; D is perhaps TRBD1 (5 bases). The germline V gene encodes CDR1 LGHNA and CDR2 YNFKEQ. V was trimmed by 2 bases and J by 5 bases, leaving 15 bases between them. The CDR3 consists of 16 residues. DNA for the CDR3: TGTGCCAGCAGCCAAACGATGGGGACGAGGAATGAAAAACTGTTTTTT. The encoded protein is CASSQTMGTRNEKLFF.

This clonotype was seen many times. J is TRBJ2-3 and V is TRBV28; weak D call: TRBD2 (6 bases). Germline V gives CDR1 MDHEN, CDR2 SYDVKM. V was shortened by 6 bases and J by 4 bases, with 14 bases between the two germline ends. This CDR3 spans 14 amino acids. The CDR3 DNA is TGTGCCAGCAGACGTGAGCGGGTCTCAGATACGCAGTATTTT. This sequence encodes CASRRERVSDTQYF.

This chain joins TRBV25-1 and TRBJ1-1; 7 bases fit TRBD1. The CDR3 spans 17 residues. V was clipped by 0 bases and J by 1 base; unmatched bases: 8. Germline V lookup: CDR1 MGHDK, CDR2 SYGVNS. The CDR3 nucleotides are TGTGCCAGCAGTGAATATAAGCCGGGACAGCAGAACACTGAAGCTTTCTTT. It codes for CASSEYKPGQQNTEAFF.